Each of the 13 T cell receptor beta chains below was sequenced from the same sample in a study of cytomegalovirus exposure and HLA in healthy donors (dated by TCRdb to 2016 to 2017). The library relied on the immunoSEQ multiplex PCR assay. For the multiplex PCR, a mixture combining 60 forward primers for TCR Vbeta segments and 13 reverse primers for TCR Jbeta segments was used. TCRdb re-hosts the immuneACCESS table, in-frame sequences only. Its copies lack some clones; in the studies checked, an unresolved V gene accounts for under half of them, and the cause for the rest is not known. The sample table records about 200,000 clones; around 76% of these occur just once. In total, the top ten clones hold 0.63% of the sample. Sequences were obtained from PBMCs. The source is a man aged 18 to 35 in good health and CMV-seronegative.

The rearrangement uses TRBV2 and TRBJ2-7; D gene ambiguous. Per germline, CDR1 SNHLY and CDR2 FYNNEI. This CDR3 has 14 amino acids. Trimming removed 3 bases from V and 3 bases from J, with 12 bases in between. DNA for the CDR3: TGTGCCAGCAGTGAGATGCTACTCAACTACGAGCAGTACTTC. Its protein product is CASSEMLLNYEQYF.

This CDR3 reads CASSNAQGVNGYTF. Here the CDR3 DNA reads TGTGCCAGCAGTAACGCTCAAGGGGTCAATGGCTACACCTTC. The chain links TRBV27 to TRBJ1-2; tentative D call: TRBD1 (5 bases). The CDR3 consists of 14 residues. Trimming cost V 5 bases and J 6 bases, with 16 bases left between them. Per the germline V gene, CDR1 is MNHEY and CDR2 is SMNVEV (reference sequence).

CDR3: CASSLASGSNEQFF. The CDR3 DNA reads as TGTGCCAGCAGTTTGGCTAGCGGATCCAATGAGCAGTTCTTC. This chain uses TRBV27 with TRBJ2-1; 7 bases align to TRBD2. V lost 3 bases, J lost 6 bases, and 5 bases stayed unmatched. Germline loops: CDR1 MNHEY, CDR2 SMNVEV (reference sequence). This CDR3 is built from 14 residues.

The chain recombines TRBV7-9 with TRBJ2-5; 9 nucleotides match TRBD2. V lost 5 bases and J lost 6; bases outside the gene matches: 10. The CDR3 spans 15 residues. Germline CDR1 reads SEHNR; CDR2 reads FQNEAQ (reference sequence). CDR3 residues: CASSQNSGSGKTQYF. Here the CDR3 DNA reads TGTGCCAGCAGCCAAAATAGCGGGAGCGGGAAGACCCAGTACTTC.

The chain uses TRBV9 and TRBJ1-5; possible D gene TRBD1, 6 bases. This CDR3 has 15 amino acids. V was trimmed by 1 base and J by 1 base, leaving 9 bases between them. Germline V gene sequence: CDR1 SGDLS, CDR2 YYNGEE. For the CDR3, the DNA is TGTGCCAGCAGCGTACAGGGGCGAAGCAATCAGCCCCAGCATTTT. Protein product: CASSVQGRSNQPQHF.

This chain connects TRBV6-5 to TRBJ1-1; D is perhaps TRBD1 (5 bases). This CDR3 has 15 residues. V gave up 6 bases and J gave up 0 bases, with 14 bases separating them. Germline CDR1 reads MNHEY; CDR2 reads SVGAGI. Here the CDR3 reads CASSITWGLNTEAFF. The CDR3 DNA is TGTGCCAGCAGCATAACCTGGGGCTTGAACACTGAAGCTTTCTTT.

The chain carries TRBV19 and TRBJ1-2; D is ambiguous. Germline V gene sequence: CDR1 LNHDA, CDR2 SQIVND (reference sequence). The CDR3 is made up of 14 amino acids. Between the trimmed V and J ends, which lost 5 bases and 4 bases, there was a span of 14 bases. CDR3 in DNA: TGTGCCAGTAGTTTGGCCCCGGGTGGCTATGGCTACACCTTC. Encoded protein: CASSLAPGGYGYTF.

The chain couples TRBV11-2 to TRBJ1-3, with 8 bases matching TRBD1. After removal of 5 bases from V and 4 bases from J, the junction contained 4 bases not matched to a gene. CDR1 SGHAT and CDR2 FQNNGV come from the germline V gene. This CDR3 contains 14 residues. In DNA form, the CDR3 reads TGTGCCAGCAGCCCCAGGGGGCGCGGAAACACCATATATTTT. It specifies CASSPRGRGNTIYF.

V and J are TRBV11-2 and TRBJ2-7; the D gene is possibly TRBD2 (6 bases). The length of the CDR3 is 16 residues. V lost 0 bases to trimming and J lost 5 bases, with 17 bases between them. CDR1 SGHAT and CDR2 FQNNGV come from the germline V gene. The CDR3 DNA reads TGTGCCAGCAGCTTAGACGGCGCGGGATTCTCAGACGAGCAGTACTTC. This codes for CASSLDGAGFSDEQYF.

This clone appeared a single time. The chain recombines TRBV6-5 with TRBJ2-7, with 9 bases aligning to TRBD1. V lost 10 bases, J lost 3 bases, and 7 bases stayed unmatched. The CDR3 totals 13 residues. The germline CDR1 and CDR2 sequences are MNHEY and SVGAGI. CDR3 DNA: TGTGCCATCGCCCGGGACAGGGACTACGAGCAGTACTTC. Its protein is CAIARDRDYEQYF.

J is TRBJ1-2 and V is TRBV27, with 8 bases aligning to TRBD1. The CDR3 has 14 residues. J was trimmed by 4 bases and V by 5 bases; bases with no gene match: 6. In germline, CDR1 is MNHEY, CDR2 SMNVEV (reference sequence). CDR3 sequence (DNA): TGTGCCAGCAGTCCCGGGACAGGAATCTATGGCTACACCTTC. It specifies CASSPGTGIYGYTF.

The rearrangement joins TRBV7-9 to TRBJ2-7, with 10 bases lining up with TRBD1. The CDR3 runs to 15 residues. The germline gives CDR1 SEHNR, CDR2 FQNEAQ (reference sequence). The V and J ends lost 2 bases and 6 bases, in that order; junction bases with no gene match: 7. The CDR3: CASSLLETGGSEQYF. Here the CDR3 DNA reads TGTGCCAGCAGCTTACTCGAGACAGGGGGCAGCGAGCAGTACTTC. The full variable domain, completed using reference TRBV7-9 and TRBJ2-7, is DTGVSQNPRHKITKRGQNVTFRCDPISEHNRLYWYRQTLGQGPEFLTYFQNEAQLEKSRLLSDRFSAERPKGSFSTLEIQRTEQGDSAMYLCASSLLETGGSEQYFGPGTRLTVT.

V and J are TRBV20-1 and TRBJ1-2; no definite D call. Germline values: CDR1 DFQATT, CDR2 SNEGSKA (reference sequence). Trimming removed 8 bases at V and 8 bases at J, with 12 bases between. The CDR3 has 10 amino acids. The CDR3 coding sequence is TGCAGTACAGTGCATGGGGGCTACACCTTC. Residues: CSTVHGGYTF.